Reported below is one TCR beta chain. Antigen unknown. A junction boundary mismatches the germline segment, possibly from a read error. Repertoires were generated with immunoSEQ multiplex PCR, while TCRdb's copy carries only in-frame clones and drops some. The table shows tens of thousands of clones, with more than 65% occurring only once. The sample originates from a study of radiotherapy plus CTLA-4 blockade in lung cancer. Whole-study findings and limits: Reports identified early blood T cell clone dynamics, with interferon-beta, as the best response predictor. Blood saw expansion of tumor-derived TCR clones after radiotherapy plus ipilimumab.

The CDR3 is made up of 13 amino acids. Per the germline V gene, CDR1 is SGHNT and CDR2 is YENEEA. The V call is TRBV11-3, the J call TRBJ1-1; no reliable D call. The source of this sequence is a human donor with non-small cell lung cancer who had stable disease on radiotherapy plus ipilimumab. The source material was peripheral blood, sampled from a patient treated with radiotherapy plus ipilimumab. Here the CDR3 reads CASSLSRHAFLIF. CDR3 DNA: TGTGCCAGCAGCTTATCTCGACATGCTTTTTTAATCTTT.